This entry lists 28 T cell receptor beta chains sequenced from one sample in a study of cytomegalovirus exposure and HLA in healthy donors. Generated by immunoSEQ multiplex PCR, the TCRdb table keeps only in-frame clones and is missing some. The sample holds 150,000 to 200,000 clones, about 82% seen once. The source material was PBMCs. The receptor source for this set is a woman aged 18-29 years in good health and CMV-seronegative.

The CDR3 is CASTASGVYNEQFF. The CDR3 DNA reads as TGTGCCAGCACTGCTAGCGGGGTGTACAATGAGCAGTTCTTC. The chain carries TRBV27 and TRBJ2-1; 9 bases align to TRBD2. The CDR3 loop spans 14 amino acids. The ends lost 7 bases at V and 4 bases at J; junction bases unmatched: 5. CDR1 is MNHEY, CDR2 SMNVEV, per germline (reference sequence).

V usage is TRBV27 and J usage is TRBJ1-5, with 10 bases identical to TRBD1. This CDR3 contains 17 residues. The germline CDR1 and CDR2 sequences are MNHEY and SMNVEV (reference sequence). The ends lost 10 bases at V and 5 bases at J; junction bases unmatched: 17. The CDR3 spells CATKDRQGTGDDQPQHF. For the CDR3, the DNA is TGTGCCACCAAGGACAGGCAAGGGACAGGGGACGATCAGCCCCAGCATTTT.

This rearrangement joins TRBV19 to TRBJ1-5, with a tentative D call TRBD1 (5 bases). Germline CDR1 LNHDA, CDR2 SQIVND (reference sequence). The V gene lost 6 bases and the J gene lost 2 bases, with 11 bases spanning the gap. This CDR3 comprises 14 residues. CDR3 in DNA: TGTGCCAGTAGCCCGGGGGTGGGCAATCAGCCCCAGCATTTT. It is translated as CASSPGVGNQPQHF.

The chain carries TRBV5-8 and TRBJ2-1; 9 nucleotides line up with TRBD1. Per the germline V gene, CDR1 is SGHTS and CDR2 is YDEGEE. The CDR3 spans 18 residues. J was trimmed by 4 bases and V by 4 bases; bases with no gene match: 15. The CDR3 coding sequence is TGTGCCAGCAGCCCGTTACGCTTTACAGGGGGCTTATACAATGAGCAGTTCTTC. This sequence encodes CASSPLRFTGGLYNEQFF.

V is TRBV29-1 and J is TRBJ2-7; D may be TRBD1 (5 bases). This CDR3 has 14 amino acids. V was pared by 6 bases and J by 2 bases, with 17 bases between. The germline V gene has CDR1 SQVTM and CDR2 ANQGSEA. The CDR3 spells CSVRPMGLPYEQYF. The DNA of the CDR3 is TGCAGCGTACGCCCGATGGGGCTCCCCTACGAGCAGTACTTC.

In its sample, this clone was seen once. The CDR3 nucleotides are TGTGCCAGCAGTTCACAAATCCAAGAGACCCAGTACTTC. It codes for CASSSQIQETQYF. The V gene is TRBV6-5, the J gene TRBJ2-5; no reliable D call. Germline V CDR1 and CDR2: MNHEY, SVGAGI. V was shortened by 4 bases and J by 1 base, with 7 bases between the two germline ends. The CDR3 covers 13 residues.

The chain's CDR3 is CASSFRGQLNTEAFF. The CDR3 DNA reads TGTGCCAGCAGCTTCAGGGGGCAATTGAACACTGAAGCTTTCTTT. This sequence joins TRBV7-9 and TRBJ1-1; TRBD1 aligns across 8 bases. V gave up 3 bases and J gave up 0 bases; unmatched junction bases: 3. Germline CDR1 reads SEHNR; CDR2 reads FQNEAQ (reference sequence). CDR3 size: 15 residues. Supplemented by reference TRBV7-9 and TRBJ1-1, the full variable domain reads DTGVSQNPRHKITKRGQNVTFRCDPISEHNRLYWYRQTLGQGPEFLTYFQNEAQLEKSRLLSDRFSAERPKGSFSTLEIQRTEQGDSAMYLCASSFRGQLNTEAFFGQGTRLTVV.

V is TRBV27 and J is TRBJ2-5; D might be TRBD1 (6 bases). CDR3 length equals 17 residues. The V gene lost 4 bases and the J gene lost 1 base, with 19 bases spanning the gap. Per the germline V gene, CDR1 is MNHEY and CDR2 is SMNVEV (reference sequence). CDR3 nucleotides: TGTGCCAGCAGTTCATCGCAGGGGAGATATAGCCAAGAGACCCAGTACTTC. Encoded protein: CASSSSQGRYSQETQYF.

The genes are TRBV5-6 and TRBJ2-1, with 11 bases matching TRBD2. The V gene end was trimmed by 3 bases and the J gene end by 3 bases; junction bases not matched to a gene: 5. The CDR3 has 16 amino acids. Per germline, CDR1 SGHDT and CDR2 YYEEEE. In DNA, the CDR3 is TGTGCCAGCAGCTCAGTAGCGGGAGGGAACTACAATGAGCAGTTCTTC. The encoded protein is CASSSVAGGNYNEQFF.

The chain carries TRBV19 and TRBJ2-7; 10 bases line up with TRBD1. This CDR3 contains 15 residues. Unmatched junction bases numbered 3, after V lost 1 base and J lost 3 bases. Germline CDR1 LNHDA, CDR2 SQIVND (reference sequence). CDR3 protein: CASSIGWTGGYEQYF. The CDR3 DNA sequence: TGTGCCAGTAGTATAGGGTGGACAGGGGGCTACGAGCAGTACTTC.

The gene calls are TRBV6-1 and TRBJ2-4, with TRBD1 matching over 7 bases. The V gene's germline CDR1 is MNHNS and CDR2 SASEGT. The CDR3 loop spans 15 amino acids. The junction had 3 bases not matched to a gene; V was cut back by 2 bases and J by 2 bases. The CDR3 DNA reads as TGTGCCAGCAGTGAACAGGGGGACCCCAAAAACATTCAGTACTTC. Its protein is CASSEQGDPKNIQYF.

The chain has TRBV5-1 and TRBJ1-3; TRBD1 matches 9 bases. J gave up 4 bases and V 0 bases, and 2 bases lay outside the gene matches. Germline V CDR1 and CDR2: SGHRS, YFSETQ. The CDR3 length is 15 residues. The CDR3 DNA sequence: TGCGCCAGCAGCTTGGACAGGGGGCGAGGAAACACCATATATTTT. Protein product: CASSLDRGRGNTIYF.

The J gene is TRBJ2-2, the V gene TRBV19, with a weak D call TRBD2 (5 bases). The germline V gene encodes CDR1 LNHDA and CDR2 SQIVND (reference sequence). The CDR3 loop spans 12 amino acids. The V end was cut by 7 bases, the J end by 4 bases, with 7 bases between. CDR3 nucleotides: TGTGCCAGTAAAGAGGGCACCGGGGAGCTGTTTTTT. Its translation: CASKEGTGELFF.

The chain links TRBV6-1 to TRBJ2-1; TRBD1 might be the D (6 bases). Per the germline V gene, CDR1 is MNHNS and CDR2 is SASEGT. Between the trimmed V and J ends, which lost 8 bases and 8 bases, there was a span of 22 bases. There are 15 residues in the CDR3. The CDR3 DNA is TGTGCCAGCGGTCTACGGTGGCAGGGGAGCGATGAGCAGTTCTTC. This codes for CASGLRWQGSDEQFF.

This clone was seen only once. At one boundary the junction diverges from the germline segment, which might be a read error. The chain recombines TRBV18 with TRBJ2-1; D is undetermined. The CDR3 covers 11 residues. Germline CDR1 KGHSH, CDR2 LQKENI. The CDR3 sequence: CASSPQDEKFF. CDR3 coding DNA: TGTGCCAGCTCACCCCAAGATGAGAAGTTCTTC. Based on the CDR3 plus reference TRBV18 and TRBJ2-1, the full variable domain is NAGVMQNPRHLVRRRGQEARLRCSPMKGHSHVYWYRQLPEEGLKFMVYLQKENIIDESGMPKERFSAEFPKEGPSILRIQQVVRGDSAAYFCASSPQDEKFFGPGTRLTVL.

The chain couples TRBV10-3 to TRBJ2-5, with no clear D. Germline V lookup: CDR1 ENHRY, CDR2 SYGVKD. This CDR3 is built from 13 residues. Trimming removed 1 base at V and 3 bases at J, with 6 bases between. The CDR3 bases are TGTGCCATCAGTGAGTTCTCTGAAGAGACCCAGTACTTC. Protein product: CAISEFSEETQYF.

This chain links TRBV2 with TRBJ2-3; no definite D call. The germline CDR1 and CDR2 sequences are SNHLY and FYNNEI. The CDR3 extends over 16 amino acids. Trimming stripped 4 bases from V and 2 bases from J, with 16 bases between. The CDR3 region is CASSVQALAYTDTQYF. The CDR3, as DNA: TGTGCCAGCAGTGTTCAAGCGCTCGCGTACACAGATACGCAGTATTTT.

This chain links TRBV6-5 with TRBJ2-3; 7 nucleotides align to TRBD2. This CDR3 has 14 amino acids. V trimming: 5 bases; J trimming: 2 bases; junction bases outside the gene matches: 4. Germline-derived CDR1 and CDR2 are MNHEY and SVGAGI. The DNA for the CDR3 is TGTGCCAGCAGTGGACTAGAATTCACAGATACGCAGTATTTT. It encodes CASSGLEFTDTQYF.

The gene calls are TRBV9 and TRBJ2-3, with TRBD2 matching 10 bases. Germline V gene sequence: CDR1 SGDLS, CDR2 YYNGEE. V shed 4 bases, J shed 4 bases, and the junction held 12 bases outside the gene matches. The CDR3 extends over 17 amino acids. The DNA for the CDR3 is TGTGCCAGCAGCCCACTAAGCGGGGGGGCCCTCCCAGATACGCAGTATTTT. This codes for CASSPLSGGALPDTQYF.

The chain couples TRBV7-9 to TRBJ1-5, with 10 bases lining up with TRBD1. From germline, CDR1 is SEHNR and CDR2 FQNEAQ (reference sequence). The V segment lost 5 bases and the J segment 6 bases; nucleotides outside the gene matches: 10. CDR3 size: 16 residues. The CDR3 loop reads CASSPPGTGEVQPQHF. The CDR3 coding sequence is TGTGCCAGCAGCCCCCCGGGGACAGGGGAGGTTCAGCCCCAGCATTTT.

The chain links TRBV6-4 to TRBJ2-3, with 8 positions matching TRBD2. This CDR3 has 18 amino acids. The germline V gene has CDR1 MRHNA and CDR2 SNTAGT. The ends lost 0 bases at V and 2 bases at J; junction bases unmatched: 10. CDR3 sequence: CASSDSYSISGDTDTQYF. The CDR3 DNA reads TGTGCCAGCAGTGACTCGTACAGCATTAGCGGGGACACAGATACGCAGTATTTT.

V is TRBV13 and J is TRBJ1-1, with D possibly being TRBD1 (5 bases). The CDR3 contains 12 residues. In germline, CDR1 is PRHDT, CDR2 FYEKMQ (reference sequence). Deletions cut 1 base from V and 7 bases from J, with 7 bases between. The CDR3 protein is CASSLVRGEAFF. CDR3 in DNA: TGTGCCAGCAGCTTAGTAAGGGGTGAAGCTTTCTTT.

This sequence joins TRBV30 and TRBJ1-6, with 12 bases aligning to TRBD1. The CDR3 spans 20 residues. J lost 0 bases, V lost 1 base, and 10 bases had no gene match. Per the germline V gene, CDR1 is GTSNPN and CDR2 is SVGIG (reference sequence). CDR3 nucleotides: TGTGCCTGGAGTGCCCGCGGGGACAGGGGGCGCCTCTCCTATAATTCACCCCTCCACTTT. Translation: CAWSARGDRGRLSYNSPLHF.

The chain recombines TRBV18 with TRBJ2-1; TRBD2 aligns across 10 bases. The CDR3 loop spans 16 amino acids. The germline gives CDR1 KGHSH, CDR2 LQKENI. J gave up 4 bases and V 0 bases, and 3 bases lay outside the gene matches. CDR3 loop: CASSPPLAGVYNEQFF. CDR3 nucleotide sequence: TGTGCCAGCTCACCACCGCTAGCGGGGGTATACAATGAGCAGTTCTTC.

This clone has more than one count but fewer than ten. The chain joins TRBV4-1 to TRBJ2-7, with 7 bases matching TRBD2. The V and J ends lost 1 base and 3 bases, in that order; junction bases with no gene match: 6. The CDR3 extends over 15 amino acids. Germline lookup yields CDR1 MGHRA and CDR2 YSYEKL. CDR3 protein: CASSQGLRGSYEQYF. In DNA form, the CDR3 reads TGCGCCAGCAGCCAAGGTCTTCGCGGGAGCTACGAGCAGTACTTC.

The CDR3 region is CASSPRQGTSPGAAYEQYF. CDR3 in DNA: TGTGCCAGCAGCCCAAGACAGGGGACTAGCCCGGGTGCTGCCTACGAGCAGTACTTC. The rearrangement uses TRBV9 and TRBJ2-7, with D possibly TRBD2 on 9 matching bases. V was cut by 4 bases and J by 2 bases, with 28 bases left in between. Germline V CDR1 and CDR2: SGDLS, YYNGEE. CDR3 length: 19 residues.

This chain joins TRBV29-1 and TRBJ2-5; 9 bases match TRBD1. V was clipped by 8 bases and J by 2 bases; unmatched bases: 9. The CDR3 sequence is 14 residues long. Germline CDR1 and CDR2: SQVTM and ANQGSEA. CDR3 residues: CSFRTGEGQETQYF. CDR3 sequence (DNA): TGCAGCTTCAGGACAGGGGAGGGTCAAGAGACCCAGTACTTC. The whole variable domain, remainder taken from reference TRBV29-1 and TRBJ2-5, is SAVISQKPSRDICQRGTSLTIQCQVDSQVTMMFWYRQQPGQSLTLIATANQGSEATYESGFVIDKFPISRPNLTFSTLTVSNMSPEDSSIYLCSFRTGEGQETQYFGPGTRLLVL.

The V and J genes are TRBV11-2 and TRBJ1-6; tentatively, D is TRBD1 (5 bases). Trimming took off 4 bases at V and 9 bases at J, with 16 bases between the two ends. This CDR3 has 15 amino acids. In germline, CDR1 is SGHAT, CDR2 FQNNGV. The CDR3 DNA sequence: TGTGCCAGCAGCTACCGGACACTGGGTGGTTCACCCCTCCACTTT. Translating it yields CASSYRTLGGSPLHF.